This TCR beta chain was retrieved from a study of vaccination and CD4 T cells after COVID-19. The overall study: As a positive control, some control cultures were given a CEFX pool, while others were given an HIV-1 Nef pool or no peptide.

Concerning this clonotype: Its matching antigen is unknown.

With the Oncomine TCR Beta short-read assay, DNA from cultured CD4+ T cells was sequenced. One entry per CDR3 protein results from TCRdb running MiXCR on the PCR reads. Of some 7,000 distinct CDR3 sequences listed, 35% to 40% are singletons. The V and J ends lost 2 bases and 8 bases respectively, with 12 bases between them. CDR1 and CDR2 from the germline V gene are MNHEY and SVGEGT. The CDR3 has 13 residues. This sample's treatment: approximately 10-day PBMC culture with coronavirus spike peptide pools or control peptides (ViraFEST assay). Harvesting of the unexposed donor's CD4+ T cells predated the COVID-19 pandemic (2011-2018).

This receptor was taken from a human donor in good health. The rearrangement uses TRBV6-2 or TRBV6-3 and TRBJ1-2; D gene uncertain. The sequenced sample consisted of CD4+ T cells from blood, cultured in vitro. The CDR3, as DNA: TGTGCCAGCAGTTACGCGGGGATGCGAGGCTACACCTTC. This codes for CASSYAGMRGYTF.